The sequence of this TCR beta chain was determined in a study of control samples from healthy donors and cancer patients. Libraries were prepared by immunoSEQ multiplex PCR; TCRdb keeps only in-frame clonotypes and omits some of them. The repertoire consists of 200,000 or so clones, with roughly 94% occurring once and the leading ten covering approximately 1.5%. This sequence originates from a middle-aged man in good health. The sample comprised blood.

The CDR3 here is CASTPSGLHKGNEKLFF. The CDR3 region has the DNA TGTGCCAGCACCCCCTCGGGCCTACATAAAGGGAATGAAAAACTGTTTTTT. The rearrangement uses TRBV28 and TRBJ1-4; D is uncertain. The CDR3 is made up of 17 amino acids. Germline V gene sequence: CDR1 MDHEN, CDR2 SYDVKM. The ends were cut back, 7 bases at V and 5 bases at J, with 23 bases in the middle.